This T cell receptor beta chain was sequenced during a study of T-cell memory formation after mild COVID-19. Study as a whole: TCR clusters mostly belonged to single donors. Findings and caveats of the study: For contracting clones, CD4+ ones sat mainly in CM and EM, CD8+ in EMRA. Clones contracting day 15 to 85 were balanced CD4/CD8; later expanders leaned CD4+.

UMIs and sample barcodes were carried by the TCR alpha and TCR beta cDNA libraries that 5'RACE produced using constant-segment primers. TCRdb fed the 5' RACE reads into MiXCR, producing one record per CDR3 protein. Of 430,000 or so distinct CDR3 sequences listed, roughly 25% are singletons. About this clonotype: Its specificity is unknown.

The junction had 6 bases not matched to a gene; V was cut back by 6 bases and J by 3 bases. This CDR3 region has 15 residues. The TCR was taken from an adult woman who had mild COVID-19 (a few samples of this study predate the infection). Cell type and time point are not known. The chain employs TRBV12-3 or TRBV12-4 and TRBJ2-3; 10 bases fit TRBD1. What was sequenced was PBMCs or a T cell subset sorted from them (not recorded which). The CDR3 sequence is CASSPDRGITDTQYF. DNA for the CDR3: TGTGCCAGCAGCCCGGACAGGGGGATTACAGATACGCAGTATTTT.